The 30 T cell receptor beta chains presented below share a single source sample, sequenced in a study of T cells in Graves' hyperthyroidism and ophthalmopathy. TCR beta CDR3 regions were amplified from RNA. HTBI primers were the set used in a first-round RT-PCR of the TCR CDR3. TCRdb re-derived calls from the multiplex PCR reads in MiXCR, one entry per CDR3 protein. This sample carries 250,000 to 300,000 distinct CDR3 sequences, roughly a fifth of them seen once, and the ten largest clones take less than 40%. The sequenced material came from blood. The receptors here all came from a man aged 45-60 years with Graves' ophthalmopathy.

This clonotype has a count of ten or more. V gene TRBV20-1 combines with J gene TRBJ2-5; 13 nucleotides agree with TRBD2. The V gene end was trimmed by 5 bases and the J gene end by 7 bases; junction bases not matched to a gene: 16. This CDR3 has 17 residues. Germline lookup yields CDR1 DFQATT and CDR2 SNEGSKA (reference sequence). CDR3 loop: CSAPRGGTSGIGVTQYF. The CDR3 DNA follows: TGCAGTGCTCCGAGGGGTGGGACTAGCGGGATTGGTGTGACCCAGTACTTC.

This clonotype was seen many times. V and J are TRBV3-1 and TRBJ2-1; 7 bases align to TRBD1. The CDR3 extends over 17 amino acids. The J segment lost 7 bases and the V segment lost 4 bases, leaving 16 bases of the junction unmatched. Germline loops: CDR1 LGHDT, CDR2 YNNKEL (reference sequence). The CDR3 loop reads CASSRPRDSPYKNEQFF. The CDR3 DNA is TGTGCCAGCAGCCGACCACGGGACAGCCCGTATAAGAATGAGCAGTTCTTC.

Here the CDR3 reads CASSEGTGGGNTIYF. The CDR3 region has the DNA TGTGCCAGCAGCGAGGGGACAGGGGGTGGAAACACCATATATTTT. The rearrangement links TRBV9 to TRBJ1-3; 11 bases are shared with TRBD1. The CDR3 is 15 residues long. Germline V gene data show CDR1 as SGDLS and CDR2 as YYNGEE. V trimming: 3 bases; J trimming: 3 bases; junction bases outside the gene matches: 2.

J is TRBJ1-2 and V is TRBV4-2; TRBD1 matches 9 bases. J gave up 8 bases and V 0 bases, and 7 bases lay outside the gene matches. This CDR3 spans 15 amino acids. Germline V gene lookup returns CDR1 LGHNA and CDR2 YNFKEQ. CDR3 sequence reads: CASSQDPGQGGGYTF. CDR3 DNA sequence: TGTGCCAGCAGCCAAGATCCGGGACAGGGCGGCGGCTACACCTTC.

The CDR3 region is CASSLFTSGKAGNEQFF. The CDR3 DNA sequence: TGTGCCAGCAGTTTATTCACTAGCGGGAAGGCCGGGAATGAGCAGTTCTTC. V gene TRBV28 combines with J gene TRBJ2-1; 10 bases line up with TRBD2. The CDR3 loop spans 17 amino acids. The trim removed 1 base at V and 7 bases at J, leaving 10 bases unmatched. Germline V CDR1 and CDR2: MDHEN, SYDVKM.

This clonotype was observed a handful of times. V usage is TRBV5-1 and J usage is TRBJ1-4; D is possibly TRBD1 (5 bases). V was pared by 3 bases and J by 8 bases, with 14 bases between. This CDR3 has 14 amino acids. Germline CDR1 and CDR2: SGHRS and YFSETQ. Here the CDR3 DNA reads TGCGCCAGCAGCTCCAACGACGGGGGGGAAAAACTGTTTTTT. Its translation is CASSSNDGGEKLFF.

This clonotype occurred many times. The chain employs TRBV18 and TRBJ1-1; 7 bases are a match to TRBD1. CDR3 size: 15 residues. V shed 2 bases and J 0 bases; nucleotides not matched to a gene: 3. CDR1 KGHSH and CDR2 LQKENI come from the germline V gene. In DNA, the CDR3 is TGTGCCAGCTCACCAGGGGACAGTCTGAACACTGAAGCTTTCTTT. Translation: CASSPGDSLNTEAFF.

This rearrangement joins TRBV3-1 to TRBJ2-1; possibly TRBD2 for D (6 bases). CDR1 LGHDT and CDR2 YNNKEL come from the germline V gene (reference sequence). The V and J ends lost 4 bases and 3 bases respectively, with 13 bases between them. The CDR3 has 15 amino acids. The CDR3 reads CASSPAGSRYNEQFF. The DNA for the CDR3 is TGTGCCAGCAGCCCGGCGGGGAGCCGCTACAATGAGCAGTTCTTC.

This clonotype has just a few counts. The chain recombines TRBV7-9 with TRBJ2-7; D might be TRBD2 (5 bases). Trimming pared 2 bases from V and 0 bases from J, leaving 17 bases between. The length of the CDR3 is 17 residues. Germline V gives CDR1 SEHNR, CDR2 FQNEAQ (reference sequence). CDR3: CASSLTSAGTSSYEQYF. CDR3 DNA: TGTGCCAGCAGCTTAACCTCTGCGGGCACCAGCTCCTACGAGCAGTACTTC.

The chain carries TRBV7-9 and TRBJ2-3, with D maybe TRBD2 (6 bases). The germline gives CDR1 SEHNR, CDR2 FQNEAQ (reference sequence). Trimming stripped 4 bases from V and 2 bases from J, with 16 bases between. This CDR3 has 16 amino acids. DNA for the CDR3: TGTGCCAGCAGCTCCCTGACTAGTCCTCACACAGATACGCAGTATTTT. Amino acid sequence: CASSSLTSPHTDTQYF.

This clonotype was seen ten or more times. This chain connects TRBV18 to TRBJ2-1; perhaps TRBD1 as D (6 bases). The germline CDR1 and CDR2 sequences are KGHSH and LQKENI. V gave up 4 bases and J gave up 4 bases, with 20 bases separating them. The CDR3 totals 17 residues. The CDR3 sequence: CASSLKTGDMVYNEQFF. The CDR3 DNA sequence: TGTGCCAGCTCACTTAAGACAGGCGACATGGTTTACAATGAGCAGTTCTTC.

This sequence joins TRBV3-1 and TRBJ2-7; weak D call: TRBD2 (6 bases). The V end lost 4 bases, the J end lost 7 bases, and 20 bases lay between the germline ends. The CDR3 length is 15 residues. Germline V gives CDR1 LGHDT, CDR2 YNNKEL (reference sequence). CDR3 amino acids: CASSLKGGALGEQYF. DNA for the CDR3: TGTGCCAGCAGCCTCAAGGGCGGGGCCTTGGGGGAGCAGTACTTC.

The table lists this clonotype with many counts. The V and J genes are TRBV6-1 and TRBJ2-5; TRBD2 agrees at 11 bases. The CDR3 is made up of 13 amino acids. V lost 10 bases and J lost 8; bases outside the gene matches: 9. Germline loops: CDR1 MNHNS, CDR2 SASEGT. The CDR3, as DNA: TGTGCCACCCAGACTAGCGGGAAAGGAACCCAGTACTTC. Protein: CATQTSGKGTQYF.

This clonotype was seen a few times. The chain's CDR3 is CASSPGAVGTRSFQPQHF. The CDR3 DNA follows: TGTGCCAGCAGTCCCGGGGCGGTCGGGACAAGGTCTTTTCAGCCCCAGCATTTT. V gene TRBV28 combines with J gene TRBJ1-5; TRBD1 might be the D (6 bases). The germline V gene has CDR1 MDHEN and CDR2 SYDVKM. The CDR3 loop spans 18 amino acids. Between the trimmed V and J ends, which lost 5 bases and 6 bases, there was a span of 26 bases.

Many counts were recorded for this clonotype. V is TRBV2 and J is TRBJ2-1; TRBD2 matches 8 bases. The CDR3 is 18 amino acids. Germline loops: CDR1 SNHLY, CDR2 FYNNEI. Trimming at V came to 7 bases and at J to 7 bases, leaving 21 bases not matched to a gene. The CDR3 region is CASIKGRGLSGGPNEQFF. CDR3 nucleotide sequence: TGTGCCAGCATTAAAGGAAGGGGGTTATCGGGAGGGCCAAATGAGCAGTTCTTC. The variable domain in full, with the rest retrieved from reference TRBV2 and TRBJ2-1, is EPEVTQTPSHQVTQMGQEVILRCVPISNHLYFYWYRQILGQKVEFLVSFYNNEISEKSEIFDDQFSVERPDGSNFTLKIRSTKLEDSAMYFCASIKGRGLSGGPNEQFFGPGTRLTVL.

This clonotype has at least ten counts. The chain employs TRBV20-1 and TRBJ2-3; 8 bases match TRBD1. The germline CDR1 and CDR2 sequences are DFQATT and SNEGSKA (reference sequence). V trimming: 4 bases; J trimming: 3 bases; junction bases outside the gene matches: 12. There are 16 residues in the CDR3. The CDR3 sequence is CSATADRASGTDTQYF. The CDR3 region has the DNA TGCAGTGCTACCGCGGACAGGGCCTCGGGGACAGATACGCAGTATTTT.

This clonotype was counted ten times or more. The chain joins TRBV7-9 to TRBJ2-4, with 7 bases matching TRBD2. The J segment lost 9 bases and the V segment lost 5 bases, leaving 13 bases of the junction unmatched. The CDR3 is made up of 15 amino acids. The germline CDR1 and CDR2 sequences are SEHNR and FQNEAQ (reference sequence). The CDR3 coding sequence is TGTGCCAGCAGCCTTTCTTTTGGACTAGATACCATTCAGTACTTC. Translation gives CASSLSFGLDTIQYF.

The rearrangement joins TRBV7-3 to TRBJ2-7, with 7 bases matching TRBD2. Germline values: CDR1 SGHTA, CDR2 FQGTGA. J lost 3 bases, V lost 5 bases, and 10 bases had no gene match. The CDR3 consists of 15 residues. CDR3: CASSPNGGGDYEQYF. The CDR3 DNA sequence: TGTGCCAGCAGCCCCAATGGGGGGGGGGACTACGAGCAGTACTTC. The whole variable domain, filled in from reference TRBV7-3 and TRBJ2-7, reads GAGVSQTPSNKVTEKGKYVELRCDPISGHTALYWYRQSLGQGPEFLIYFQGTGAADDSGLPNDRFFAVRPEGSVSTLKIQRTERGDSAVYLCASSPNGGGDYEQYFGPGTRLTVT.

V and J are TRBV12-3 or TRBV12-4 and TRBJ1-3, with TRBD1 identical over 9 bases. V was clipped by 4 bases and J by 0 bases; unmatched bases: 13. This CDR3 contains 19 residues. The CDR3 DNA follows: TGTGCCAGCAGTTCGGACAGGGGACAGAATCTCGTCTCTGGAAACACCATATATTTT. Translating it yields CASSSDRGQNLVSGNTIYF.

This clonotype was recorded many times. CDR3: CSASHGTRTDTQYF. CDR3 in DNA: TGCAGTGCTAGCCACGGGACCCGCACAGATACGCAGTATTTT. The J gene is TRBJ2-3, the V gene TRBV20-1, with D perhaps given as TRBD1 or TRBD2 (5 bases each). Deletions cut 3 bases from V and 1 base from J, with 11 bases between. The CDR3 is 14 amino acids. CDR1 DFQATT and CDR2 SNEGSKA come from the germline V gene (reference sequence).

The J gene is TRBJ2-1, the V gene TRBV24-1; 12 bases line up with TRBD1. The CDR3 extends over 16 amino acids. V shed 3 bases, J shed 7 bases, and the junction held 6 bases outside the gene matches. The germline CDR1 and CDR2 sequences are KGHDR and SFDVKD. For the CDR3, the DNA is TGTGCCACCAGTGATCCCTCGGGACAGGGGGCGAATGAGCAGTTCTTC. It yields the protein CATSDPSGQGANEQFF.

This clonotype was seen ten or more times. The chain carries TRBV6-1 and TRBJ1-1; D remains unclear. V was clipped by 5 bases and J by 1 base, with 5 bases between them. CDR3 length: 12 amino acids. CDR1 MNHNS and CDR2 SASEGT come from the germline V gene. CDR3 protein: CASSSPNTEAFF. CDR3 nucleotides: TGTGCCAGCAGTTCCCCGAACACTGAAGCTTTCTTT.

The chain combines TRBV6-2 or TRBV6-3 with TRBJ2-1, with 14 bases matching TRBD2. The germline V gene encodes CDR1 MNHEY and CDR2 SVGEGT. V lost 6 bases and J lost 5; bases outside the gene matches: 9. The CDR3 loop spans 17 amino acids. The CDR3 sequence is CASSLRPGLAGDNEQFF. CDR3 sequence (DNA): TGTGCCAGCAGCCTCAGACCGGGACTAGCGGGAGACAATGAGCAGTTCTTC.

This clonotype was seen at least ten times. The chain links TRBV11-2 to TRBJ2-1; D gene unclear. Trimming removed 2 bases at V and 0 bases at J, with 11 bases between. The CDR3 is 16 amino acids. CDR1 and CDR2 from the germline V gene are SGHAT and FQNNGV. CDR3 sequence reads: CASSLFRRASYNEQFF. The CDR3 bases are TGTGCCAGCAGCTTATTCCGAAGGGCCTCCTACAATGAGCAGTTCTTC.

The sample holds many counts of this clonotype. V gene TRBV28 combines with J gene TRBJ1-2; D remains unclear. CDR1 is MDHEN, CDR2 SYDVKM, per germline. The CDR3 loop spans 15 amino acids. The germline V and J ends were trimmed by 1 base and 7 bases, with 16 bases remaining between them. In DNA, the CDR3 is TGTGCCAGCAGTTTATCCTCAGGCCGGCTGGGTGGCTACACCTTC. Amino acids: CASSLSSGRLGGYTF.

This clonotype was counted between two and nine times. The gene calls are TRBV18 and TRBJ1-2; D is perhaps TRBD1 (5 bases). The CDR3 has 14 residues. The ends were cut back, 5 bases at V and 2 bases at J, with 12 bases in the middle. Germline V gives CDR1 KGHSH, CDR2 LQKENI. The CDR3: CASSLDSLNYGYTF. In nucleotides, the CDR3 is TGTGCCAGCTCATTAGACAGTCTCAACTATGGCTACACCTTC.

The table lists this clonotype with many counts. The genes are TRBV4-2 and TRBJ1-5; no reliable D call. V was cut by 1 base and J by 7 bases, with 14 bases left in between. The germline V gene encodes CDR1 LGHNA and CDR2 YNFKEQ. The CDR3 loop spans 15 amino acids. CDR3: CASSQGSISKQPQHF. For the CDR3, the DNA is TGTGCCAGCAGCCAAGGAAGTATTTCTAAACAGCCCCAGCATTTT.

The chain has TRBV7-6 and TRBJ2-5; 8 positions match TRBD1. Per germline, CDR1 SGHVS and CDR2 FNYEAQ. This CDR3 contains 15 residues. Trimming cost V 5 bases and J 1 base; bases outside gene matches: 6. Here the CDR3 DNA reads TGTGCCAGCAGCGCCGCAGGGGGCCCCCAAGAGACCCAGTACTTC. It translates to CASSAAGGPQETQYF.

This clonotype was counted only a few times. J is TRBJ2-5 and V is TRBV6-2 or TRBV6-3, with D perhaps TRBD2 (5 bases). The germline V gene has CDR1 MNHEY and CDR2 SVGEGT. The CDR3 consists of 11 residues. The V end was cut by 4 bases, the J end by 7 bases, with 7 bases between. CDR3 bases: TGTGCCAGCAGTTCGGCGGGGACCCAGTACTTC. Translation: CASSSAGTQYF.

This clonotype was detected many times. The genes are TRBV20-1 and TRBJ2-4; D remains unclear. This CDR3 contains 13 residues. V dropped 8 bases and J dropped 5 bases, with 16 bases sitting between them. The V gene's germline CDR1 is DFQATT and CDR2 SNEGSKA (reference sequence). This CDR3 is CSSSPNEENIQYF. The CDR3 region has the DNA TGCAGTTCAAGTCCTAACGAGGAAAACATTCAGTACTTC.